Reported below is one TCR beta chain. The antigen is not known. Profiled with immunoSEQ multiplex PCR; TCRdb holds only in-frame clones, not every one. Of about 120,000 clones detected, 94% appear once; the ten largest clones hold 1.5% to 2%. These data come from a study of siplizumab effects on memory and regulatory T cells. Regarding the study as a whole: It was never confirmed that proliferating Tregs from siplizumab cultures were suppressive. Major contributors to the alloresponse seemed to be naive T cells, which also appeared more diverse than memory cells. Siplizumab brought about a significant reduction in alloreactive sequences traceable to unstimulated CD4+ memory cells.

The CDR3 contains 15 residues. Germline CDR1 SSHAT, CDR2 FNYEAQ (reference sequence). V lost 0 bases and J 0 bases, leaving 5 bases between the germline ends. The rearrangement joins TRBV7-7 to TRBJ2-2; D not certain. Sample: non-Treg CD4+ T cells sorted from blood. This receptor was taken from a human donor in good health. Here the CDR3 reads CASSLAGSNTGELFF. The CDR3 coding sequence is TGTGCCAGCAGCTTAGCCGGGTCGAACACCGGGGAGCTGTTTTTT. Complete variable domain (other parts from reference TRBV7-7 and TRBJ2-2): GAGVSQSPRYKVTKRGQDVTLRCDPISSHATLYWYQQALGQGPEFLTYFNYEAQPDKSGLPSDRFSAERPEGSISTLTIQRTEQRDSAMYRCASSLAGSNTGELFFGEGSRLTVL.